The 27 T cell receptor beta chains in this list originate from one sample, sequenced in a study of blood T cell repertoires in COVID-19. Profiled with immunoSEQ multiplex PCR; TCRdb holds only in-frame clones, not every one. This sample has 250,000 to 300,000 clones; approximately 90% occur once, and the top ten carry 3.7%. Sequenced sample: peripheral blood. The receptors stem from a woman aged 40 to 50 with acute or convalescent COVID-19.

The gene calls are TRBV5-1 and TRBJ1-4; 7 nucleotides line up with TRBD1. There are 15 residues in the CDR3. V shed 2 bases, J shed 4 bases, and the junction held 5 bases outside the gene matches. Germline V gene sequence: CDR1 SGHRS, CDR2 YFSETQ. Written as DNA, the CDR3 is TGCGCCAGCAGCTTACGGGACAGCGGTAATGAAAAACTGTTTTTT. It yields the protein CASSLRDSGNEKLFF.

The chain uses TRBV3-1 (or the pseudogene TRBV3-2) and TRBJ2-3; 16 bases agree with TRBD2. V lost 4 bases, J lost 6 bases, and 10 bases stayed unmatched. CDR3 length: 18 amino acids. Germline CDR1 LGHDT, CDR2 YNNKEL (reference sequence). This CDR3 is CASSLQGLAGGQHDTQYF. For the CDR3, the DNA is TGTGCCAGCAGCCTCCAGGGACTAGCGGGGGGGCAGCATGATACGCAGTATTTT.

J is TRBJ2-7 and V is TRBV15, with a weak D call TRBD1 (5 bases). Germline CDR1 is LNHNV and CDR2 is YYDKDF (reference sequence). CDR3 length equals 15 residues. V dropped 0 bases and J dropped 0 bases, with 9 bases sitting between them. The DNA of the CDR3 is TGTGCCACCAGCAGAGATCGCGACAGCTCCTACGAGCAGTACGTC. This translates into CATSRDRDSSYEQYV.

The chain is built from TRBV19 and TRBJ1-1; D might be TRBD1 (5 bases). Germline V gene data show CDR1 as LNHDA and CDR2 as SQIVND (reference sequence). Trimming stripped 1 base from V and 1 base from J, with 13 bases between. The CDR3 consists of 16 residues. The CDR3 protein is CASSIGTSPKNTEAFF. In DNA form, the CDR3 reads TGTGCCAGTAGTATAGGGACATCGCCCAAGAACACTGAAGCTTTCTTT.

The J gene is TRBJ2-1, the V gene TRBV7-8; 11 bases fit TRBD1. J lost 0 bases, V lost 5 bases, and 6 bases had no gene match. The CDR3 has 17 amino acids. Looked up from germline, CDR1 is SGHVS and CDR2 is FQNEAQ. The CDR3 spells CASSPRGTGGSYNEQFF. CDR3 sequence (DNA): TGTGCCAGCAGCCCCCGAGGGACAGGGGGCTCCTACAATGAGCAGTTCTTC.

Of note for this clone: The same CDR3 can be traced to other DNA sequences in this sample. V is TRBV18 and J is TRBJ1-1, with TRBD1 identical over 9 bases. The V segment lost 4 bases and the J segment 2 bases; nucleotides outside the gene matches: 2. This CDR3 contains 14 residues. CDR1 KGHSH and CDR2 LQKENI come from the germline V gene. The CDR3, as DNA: TGTGCCAGCTCACTGGGACAGGGAAACACTGAAGCTTTCTTT. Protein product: CASSLGQGNTEAFF.

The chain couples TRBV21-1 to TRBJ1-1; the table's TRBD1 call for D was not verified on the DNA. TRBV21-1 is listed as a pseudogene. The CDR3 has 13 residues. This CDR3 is CASSKTGNTEAFF. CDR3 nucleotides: TGTGCCAGCAGCAAGACAGGGAACACTGAAGCTTTCTTT.

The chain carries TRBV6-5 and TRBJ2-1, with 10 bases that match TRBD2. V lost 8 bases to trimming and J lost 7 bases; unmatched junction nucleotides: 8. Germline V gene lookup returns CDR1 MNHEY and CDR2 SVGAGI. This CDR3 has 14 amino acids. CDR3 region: CASLLSGGFNEQFF. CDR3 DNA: TGTGCCAGCCTTCTTAGCGGGGGGTTTAATGAGCAGTTCTTC.

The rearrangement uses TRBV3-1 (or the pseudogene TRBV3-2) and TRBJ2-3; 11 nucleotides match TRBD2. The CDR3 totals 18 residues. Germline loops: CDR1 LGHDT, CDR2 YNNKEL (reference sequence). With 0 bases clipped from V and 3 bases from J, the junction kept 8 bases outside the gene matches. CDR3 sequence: CASSQEGLAGGGTDTQYF. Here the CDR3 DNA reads TGTGCCAGCAGCCAAGAGGGGCTAGCGGGGGGCGGGACAGATACGCAGTATTTT.

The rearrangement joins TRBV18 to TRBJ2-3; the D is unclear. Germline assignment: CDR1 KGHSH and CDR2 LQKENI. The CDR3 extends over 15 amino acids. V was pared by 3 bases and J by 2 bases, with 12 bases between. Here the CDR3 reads CASSPPDSYTDTQYF. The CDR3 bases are TGTGCCAGCTCACCCCCAGATTCTTACACAGATACGCAGTATTTT.

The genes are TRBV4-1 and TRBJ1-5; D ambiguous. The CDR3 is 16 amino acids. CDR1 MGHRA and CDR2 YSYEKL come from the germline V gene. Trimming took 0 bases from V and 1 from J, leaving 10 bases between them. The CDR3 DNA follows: TGCGCCAGCAGCCAAGACCACCGGAGGAGCAATCAGCCCCAGCATTTT. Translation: CASSQDHRRSNQPQHF.

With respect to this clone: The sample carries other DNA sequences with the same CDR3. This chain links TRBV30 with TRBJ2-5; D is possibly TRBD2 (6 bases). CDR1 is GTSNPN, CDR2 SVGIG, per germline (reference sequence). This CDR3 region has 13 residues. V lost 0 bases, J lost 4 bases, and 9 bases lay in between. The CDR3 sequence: CAWSVGGGETQYF. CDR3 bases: TGTGCCTGGAGTGTGGGGGGTGGAGAGACCCAGTACTTC.

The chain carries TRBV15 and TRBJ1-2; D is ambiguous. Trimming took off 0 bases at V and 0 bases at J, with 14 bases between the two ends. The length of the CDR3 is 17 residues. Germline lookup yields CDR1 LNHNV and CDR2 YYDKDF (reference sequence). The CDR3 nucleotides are TGTGCCACCAGCAGAGATCGAGGGATCGAGGCTAACTATGGCTACACCTTC. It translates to CATSRDRGIEANYGYTF.

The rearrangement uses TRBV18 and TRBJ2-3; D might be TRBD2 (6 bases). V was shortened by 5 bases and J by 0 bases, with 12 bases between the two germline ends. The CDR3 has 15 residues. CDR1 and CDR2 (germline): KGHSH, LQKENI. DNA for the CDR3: TGTGCCAGCTCAGTCGGGGGATCTAGCACAGATACGCAGTATTTT. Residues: CASSVGGSSTDTQYF.

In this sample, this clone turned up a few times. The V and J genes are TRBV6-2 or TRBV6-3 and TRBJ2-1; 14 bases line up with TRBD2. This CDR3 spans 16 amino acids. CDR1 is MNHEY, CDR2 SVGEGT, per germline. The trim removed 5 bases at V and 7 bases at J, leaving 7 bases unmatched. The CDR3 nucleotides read TGTGCCAGCAGTCTCCGACTAGCGGGGGGGCGGAATGAGCAGTTCTTC. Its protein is CASSLRLAGGRNEQFF.

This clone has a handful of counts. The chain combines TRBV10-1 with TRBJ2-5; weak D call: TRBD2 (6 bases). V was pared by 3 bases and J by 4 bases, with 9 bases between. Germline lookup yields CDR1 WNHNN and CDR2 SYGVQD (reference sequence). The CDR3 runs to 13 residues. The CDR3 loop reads CASSDRGGETQYF. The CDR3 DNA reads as TGCGCCAGCAGTGACCGGGGAGGAGAGACCCAGTACTTC.

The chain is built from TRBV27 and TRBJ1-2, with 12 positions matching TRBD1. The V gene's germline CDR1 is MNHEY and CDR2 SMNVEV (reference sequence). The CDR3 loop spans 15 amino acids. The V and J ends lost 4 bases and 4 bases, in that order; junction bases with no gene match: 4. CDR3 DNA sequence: TGTGCCAGCAGTTACGGGACAGGGGGCGTCTATGGCTACACCTTC. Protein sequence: CASSYGTGGVYGYTF.

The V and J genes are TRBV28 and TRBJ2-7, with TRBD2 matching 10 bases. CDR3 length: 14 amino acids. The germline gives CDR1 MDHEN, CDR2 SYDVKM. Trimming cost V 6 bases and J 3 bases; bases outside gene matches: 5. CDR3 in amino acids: CASSLAGAHYEQYV. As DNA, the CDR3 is TGTGCCAGCAGCCTAGCGGGGGCCCACTACGAGCAGTACGTC.

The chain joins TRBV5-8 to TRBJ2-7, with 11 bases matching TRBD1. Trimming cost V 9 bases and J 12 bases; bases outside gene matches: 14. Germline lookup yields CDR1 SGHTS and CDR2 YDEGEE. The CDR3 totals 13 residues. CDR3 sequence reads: CATRHRTGGEGYV. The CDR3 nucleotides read TGTGCCACCCGCCACCGGACAGGGGGCGAAGGGTACGTC.

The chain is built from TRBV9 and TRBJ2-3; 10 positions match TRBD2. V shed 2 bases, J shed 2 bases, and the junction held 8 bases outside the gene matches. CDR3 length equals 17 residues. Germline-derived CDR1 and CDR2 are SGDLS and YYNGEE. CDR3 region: CASSVRERGGNTDTQYF. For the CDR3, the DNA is TGTGCCAGCAGCGTTCGCGAGCGGGGGGGCAACACAGATACGCAGTATTTT.

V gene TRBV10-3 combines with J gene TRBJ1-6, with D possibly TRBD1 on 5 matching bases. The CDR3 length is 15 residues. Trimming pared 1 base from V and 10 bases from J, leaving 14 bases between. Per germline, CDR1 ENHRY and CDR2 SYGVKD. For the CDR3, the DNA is TGTGCCATCAGTGAGTTGACAGCTGCGAGGTCACCCCTCCACTTT. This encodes CAISELTAARSPLHF.

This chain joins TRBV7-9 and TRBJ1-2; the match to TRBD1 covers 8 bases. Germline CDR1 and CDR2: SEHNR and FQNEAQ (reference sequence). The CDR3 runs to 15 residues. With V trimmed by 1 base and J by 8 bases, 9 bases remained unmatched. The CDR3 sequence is CASSLGQGAPHGYTF. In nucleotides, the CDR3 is TGTGCCAGCAGCTTAGGGCAGGGGGCGCCCCACGGCTACACCTTC.

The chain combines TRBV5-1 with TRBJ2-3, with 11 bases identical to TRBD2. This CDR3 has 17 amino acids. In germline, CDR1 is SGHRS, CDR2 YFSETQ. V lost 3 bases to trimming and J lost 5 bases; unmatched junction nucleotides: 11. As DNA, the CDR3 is TGCGCCAGCAGCTATAGACTAGCGGGGCCCGACGGAGATACGCAGTATTTT. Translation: CASSYRLAGPDGDTQYF. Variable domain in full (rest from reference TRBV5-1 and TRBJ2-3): KAGVTQTPRYLIKTRGQQVTLSCSPISGHRSVSWYQQTPGQGLQFLFEYFSETQRNKGNFPGRFSGRQFSNSRSEMNVSTLELGDSALYLCASSYRLAGPDGDTQYFGPGTRLTVL.

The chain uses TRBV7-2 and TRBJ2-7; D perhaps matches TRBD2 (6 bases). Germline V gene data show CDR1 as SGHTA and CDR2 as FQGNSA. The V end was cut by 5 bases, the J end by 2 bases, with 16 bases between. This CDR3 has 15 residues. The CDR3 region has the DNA TGTGCCAGCAGCCTACGGGGCGGGGAGGCCTACGAGCAGTACGTC. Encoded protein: CASSLRGGEAYEQYV.

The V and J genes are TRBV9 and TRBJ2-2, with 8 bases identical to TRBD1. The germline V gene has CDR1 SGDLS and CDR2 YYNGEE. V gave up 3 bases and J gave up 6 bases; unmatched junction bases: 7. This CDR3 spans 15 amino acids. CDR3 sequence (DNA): TGTGCCAGCAGCGGACAGACAGGGGACGCCGGGGAGCTGTTTTTT. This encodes CASSGQTGDAGELFF.

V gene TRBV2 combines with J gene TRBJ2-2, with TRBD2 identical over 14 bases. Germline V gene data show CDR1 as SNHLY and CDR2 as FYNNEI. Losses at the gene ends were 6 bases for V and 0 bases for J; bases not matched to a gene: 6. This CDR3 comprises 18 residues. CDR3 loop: CASSLRGLAGANTGELFF. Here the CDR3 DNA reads TGTGCCAGCAGCCTAAGGGGACTAGCGGGGGCGAACACCGGGGAGCTGTTTTTT.

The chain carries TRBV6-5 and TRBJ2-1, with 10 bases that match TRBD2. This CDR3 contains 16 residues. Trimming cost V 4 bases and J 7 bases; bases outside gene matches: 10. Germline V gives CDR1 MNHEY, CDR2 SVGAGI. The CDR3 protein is CASSSASGGQRNEQFF. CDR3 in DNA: TGTGCCAGCAGTTCGGCTAGCGGGGGCCAAAGGAATGAGCAGTTCTTC.